The present T cell receptor beta chain was sequenced within a study of blood T cell repertoires in COVID-19 (dated by TCRdb to between 2020 and 2021). At the level of the whole study: The collaborator samples originated in the United States, Italy and Spain and spanned the acute and convalescent phases of COVID-19. The material from the prospective study consisted of cDNA or gDNA derived from T cells, B-cell-depleted T cells, or PBMCs. Deeply sampled blood TCRbeta repertoires from subjects exposed to, actively infected with, or recovered from COVID-19 were included in the dataset. The repertoires were released in a freely available public database meant as a resource for research on the immune response to SARS-CoV-2. The samples were drawn from the first 160 participants of the ongoing ImmuneRACE study and from more than 1,000 subjects provided by 6 global collaborators. Sample metadata almost always included a de-identified subject ID, COVID-19 status, age in years and sex. Where HLA class I and class II types were available, the types were taken from metadata supplied by the sample provider, not from assay-based typing.

TCRbeta CDR3 regions were amplified from genomic DNA using the immunoSEQ Assay, a bias-controlled multiplex PCR. On the authors' methods: The number of nucleated cells in each sample was estimated from the amplification of reference gene primers within the assay. Sequence reads were collapsed and filtered to measure the absolute abundance of every unique TCRbeta CDR3 rearrangement. For each sample, productive Simpson clonality was calculated by taking the square root of Simpson's diversity index across productive rearrangements. This immuneACCESS table, as held by TCRdb, lists in-frame sequences with V and J called but not all clones. Of the missing ones, under half trace to an unresolved V gene in checked studies; the others have no known cause. The DNA was the basis for D and trimming; V, J and clone size are from that table. Present in this sample are around 160,000 clones, approximately 91% of which were seen just once. The leading ten clones occupy about 2% of the sample.

The research as a whole found: Clinical and demographic metadata were provided uncurated, with the amount varying by source and participant.

The collaborating institutions used their own protocols to collect whole blood in K2EDTA tubes. Collaborator samples were shipped for TCRbeta analysis as frozen whole blood, isolated PBMCs, or DNA extracted from either sample type. The junction shows trimming of 2 bases on V and 4 bases on J, plus 11 bases between the germline ends. The germline V gene (reference sequence) gives CDR1 as SEHNR and CDR2 as FQNEAQ. Inclusive of the bounding cysteine and phenylalanine, the CDR3 is 14 residues long. Only the CDR3 DNA is retained, 42 bases long and in frame from the first base. Of note for this clone: No antigen is known for it. No quality values exist for individual bases; no much larger clone is one base distant.

The origin of this receptor is a man between 18 and 35 years old with acute or convalescent COVID-19. The sequencing sample was made of peripheral blood. The V and J genes are TRBV7-9 and TRBJ1-2, with TRBD1 as a weak D call on 6 bases. The DNA sequence follows: TGTGCCAGCAGCTTAACAGGGCCCTCCTATGGCTACACCTTC. This yields the protein CASSLTGPSYGYTF.